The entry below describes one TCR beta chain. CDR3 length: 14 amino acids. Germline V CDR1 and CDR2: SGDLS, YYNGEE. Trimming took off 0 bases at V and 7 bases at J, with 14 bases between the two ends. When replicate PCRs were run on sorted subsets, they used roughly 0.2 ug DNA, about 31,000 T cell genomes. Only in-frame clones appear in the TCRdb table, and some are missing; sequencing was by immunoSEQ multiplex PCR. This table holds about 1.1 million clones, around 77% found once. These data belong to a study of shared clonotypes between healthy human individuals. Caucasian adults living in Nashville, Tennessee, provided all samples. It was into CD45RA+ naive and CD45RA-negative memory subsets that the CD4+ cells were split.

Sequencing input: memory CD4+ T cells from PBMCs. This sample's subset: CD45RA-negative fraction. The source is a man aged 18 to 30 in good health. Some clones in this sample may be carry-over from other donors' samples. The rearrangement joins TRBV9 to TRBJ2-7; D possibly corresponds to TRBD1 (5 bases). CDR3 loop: CASSVASGLGEQYF. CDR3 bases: TGTGCCAGCAGCGTAGCTTCAGGGCTTGGGGAGCAGTACTTC. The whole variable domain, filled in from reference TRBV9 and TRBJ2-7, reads DSGVTQTPKHLITATGQRVTLRCSPRSGDLSVYWYQQSLDQGLQFLIQYYNGEERAKGNILERFSAQQFPDLHSELNLSSLELGDSALYFCASSVASGLGEQYFGPGTRLTVT.